This T cell receptor beta chain was identified in a study of T cells after yellow fever vaccination. Study-wide findings and caveats: CD4 and CD8 compartments shared a small share of clonotypes.

A process of 5'RACE template switching, which added a universal primer site and UMIs, was used to make TCR cDNA. Each CDR3 protein is one row after TCRdb ran MiXCR on the 5' RACE reads. The table records some 290,000 distinct CDR3 sequences, about 11% of them present only once. As for this clonotype: The antigen remains unidentified.

CDR1 MNHEY and CDR2 SVGAGI come from the germline V gene. The CDR3 is 15 amino acids. Deletions cut 0 bases from V and 0 bases from J, with 7 bases between. The specimen comprised CD4+ T cells sorted from PBMCs, sampled 45 days after the yellow fever booster vaccination. V and J are TRBV6-5 and TRBJ2-3; no reliable D call. The receptor was isolated from a man younger than 35 who received the YFV17D yellow fever vaccine. The CDR3 DNA follows: TGTGCCAGCAGTTACTCCGCGGTGAGCACAGATACGCAGTATTTT. Its translation is CASSYSAVSTDTQYF.